This T cell receptor (beta chain) was sequenced during a study of CD8+CD57+ T cells in acquired aplastic anemia. Study as a whole: The study obtained an average of around 3.1 ug of DNA from sorted CD4+ and CD8+ cells.

This clonotype was observed a handful of times. As yet, its antigen is unknown. Findings and caveats of the study: Nearly 30 was the count of CD8+ CDR3 sequences that patients shared with controls. Simpson's diversity of CD8+ cells was not significantly different in patients compared with controls.

The authors sequenced patients whose flow cytometry had shown CD8+CD57+ cell expansion. None of the patients had been given any therapy when their blood was sampled. The germline V gene has CDR1 LNHNV and CDR2 YYDKDF (reference sequence). The V end was cut by 2 bases, the J end by 10 bases, with 10 bases between. There are 12 residues in the CDR3. Genomic DNA, the template, was used for profiling of the TCR beta VDJ and CDR3. TCRdb re-derived calls from the reads in MiXCR, one entry per CDR3 protein. The repertoire has tens of thousands of distinct CDR3 sequences, roughly 70% of them found once; the top ten carry 80% to 90%.

V usage is TRBV15 and J usage is TRBJ2-3; a possible D gene is TRBD1 (6 bases). The source of this sequence is a human donor with aplastic anemia. Specimen: sorted CD4+, CD8+, or CD8+CD57+ T cells (not recorded which) from PBMCs. As DNA, the CDR3 is TGTGCCACCAGCAGACAACAGGGTCCGCAGTATTTT. It specifies CATSRQQGPQYF.